The 8 T cell receptor beta chains listed next were all sequenced from one sample in a study of early stage breast cancer tumors. The table came from immunoSEQ multiplex PCR; TCRdb's copy has only in-frame clones and leaves some out. Altogether about 31,000 clones are present, around 67% being singletons, with the ten largest covering around 4.6%. Sequencing input: blood. These receptors were collected from a person aged 40 to 49 with breast cancer.

The chain combines TRBV2 with TRBJ2-7; D remains ambiguous. Germline-derived CDR1 and CDR2 are SNHLY and FYNNEI. V was pared by 1 base and J by 7 bases, with 11 bases between. The CDR3 runs 13 residues. The CDR3 region is CASSEESRGEQYF. The CDR3 DNA sequence: TGTGCCAGCAGTGAAGAATCTAGAGGAGAGCAGTACTTC.

With regard to this clone: Distinct nucleotide sequences in the sample also encode this CDR3. This chain uses TRBV18 with TRBJ2-1; D possibly corresponds to TRBD2 (5 bases). CDR1 KGHSH and CDR2 LQKENI come from the germline V gene. CDR3 length: 14 residues. Trimming stripped 0 bases from V and 6 bases from J, with 9 bases between. CDR3 sequence: CASSPPSGFNEQFF. CDR3 bases: TGTGCCAGCTCACCACCCTCGGGGTTCAATGAGCAGTTCTTC.

The V call is TRBV9, the J call TRBJ2-3; the D gene is possibly TRBD1 (6 bases). Trimming cost V 3 bases and J 0 bases, with 11 bases left between them. Germline-derived CDR1 and CDR2 are SGDLS and YYNGEE. The CDR3 is made up of 15 amino acids. CDR3 sequence: CASSADRSSTDTQYF. The CDR3 DNA is TGTGCCAGCAGCGCGGACAGATCCAGCACAGATACGCAGTATTTT. Drawing the rest from reference TRBV9 and TRBJ2-3, the complete variable domain is DSGVTQTPKHLITATGQRVTLRCSPRSGDLSVYWYQQSLDQGLQFLIQYYNGEERAKGNILERFSAQQFPDLHSELNLSSLELGDSALYFCASSADRSSTDTQYFGPGTRLTVL.

CDR3 nucleotides: TGTGCCAGTAATTTCCAGGGGAGCACTGAAGCTTTCTTT. Translation gives CASNFQGSTEAFF. V and J are TRBV19 and TRBJ1-1; D is possibly TRBD1 (6 bases). Trimming pared 7 bases from V and 4 bases from J, leaving 13 bases between. Germline CDR1 reads LNHDA; CDR2 reads SQIVND (reference sequence). The CDR3 has 13 residues.

The rearrangement uses TRBV2 and TRBJ1-1, with D hard to call. CDR3 length: 14 amino acids. Germline lookup yields CDR1 SNHLY and CDR2 FYNNEI. V lost 4 bases and J lost 0, with 9 bases in between. CDR3 residues: CASSVSVMNTEAFF. DNA of the CDR3: TGTGCCAGCAGTGTTTCGGTGATGAACACTGAAGCTTTCTTT.

The genes are TRBV7-9 and TRBJ2-3; 10 bases fit TRBD1. CDR1 is SEHNR and CDR2 is FQNEAQ in the germline V gene (reference sequence). The CDR3 loop spans 16 amino acids. V dropped 5 bases and J dropped 5; count of bases not matched to a gene: 10. DNA of the CDR3: TGTGCCAGCAGCCCCGTCTTGGGGACAGGGGAAGATACGCAGTATTTT. This sequence encodes CASSPVLGTGEDTQYF. The entire variable domain, with the rest obtained from reference TRBV7-9 and TRBJ2-3, is as follows: DTGVSQNPRHKITKRGQNVTFRCDPISEHNRLYWYRQTLGQGPEFLTYFQNEAQLEKSRLLSDRFSAERPKGSFSTLEIQRTEQGDSAMYLCASSPVLGTGEDTQYFGPGTRLTVL.

The chain is built from TRBV6-5 and TRBJ2-6, with 8 bases aligning to TRBD1. J lost 0 bases, V lost 6 bases, and 1 base had no gene match. CDR1 is MNHEY, CDR2 SVGAGI, per germline. The CDR3 is 15 amino acids. CDR3 in DNA: TGTGCCAGCAGGACAGGGGACTCTGGGGCCAACGTCCTGACTTTC. It is translated as CASRTGDSGANVLTF.

The chain links TRBV7-7 to TRBJ2-5, with 8 bases aligning to TRBD2. Germline V gene sequence: CDR1 SSHAT, CDR2 FNYEAQ (reference sequence). Trimming cost V 2 bases and J 5 bases; bases outside gene matches: 10. There are 16 residues in the CDR3. CDR3 in amino acids: CASSLSSSGSRETQYF. CDR3 DNA sequence: TGTGCCAGCAGCTTATCCTCCAGCGGGAGCCGGGAGACCCAGTACTTC.